This T cell receptor beta chain emerged from a study of T and B cells in COVID-19 patients. In the study overall: Peripheral blood came from COVID-19 patients with active infection or after recovery. Study results and caveats: Early severe-case samples and blood from mildly ill patients during symptoms were in short supply.

The CDR3 consists of 13 residues. V shed 9 bases, J shed 8 bases, and the junction held 9 bases outside the gene matches. Looked up from germline, CDR1 is LNHDA and CDR2 is SQIVND (reference sequence). About this clonotype itself: As yet, its antigen is unknown.

TRB rearrangements were amplified by multiplex PCR with BIOMED2 TRB-A/B primers. TCRdb reanalysed the multiplex PCR reads using MiXCR and keeps one entry per CDR3 protein. The profile shows 5,500 to 7,000 distinct CDR3 sequences, 25% to 30% of them singletons. Blood genomic DNA input for TRB amplification was about 250-500 ng. This clonotype was obtained from a human donor with active COVID-19. Sample: blood. The chain links TRBV19 to TRBJ1-5; 8 nucleotides align to TRBD1. The CDR3 bases are TGTGCCAGCACTCAACAGGGGGGTGAGCCCCAGCATTTT. It codes for CASTQQGGEPQHF.